This T cell receptor beta chain derives from a study of blood T cell repertoires in COVID-19. This CDR3 contains 14 residues. V lost 0 bases, J lost 5 bases, and 5 bases stayed unmatched. Germline assignment: CDR1 SGHRS and CDR2 YFSETQ. As processed by the authors: Amplification of reference gene primers was used by the study to estimate nucleated cell counts. This table comes from immunoSEQ multiplex PCR, and its TCRdb copy is limited to in-frame clones, with some not included. V, J and clone size are those of that table, while D and trimming were read from the DNA. This sample has more than 85,000 clones; under 90% occur once, and the top ten carry around two fifths.

This TCR came from a man at least 80 years old with acute or convalescent COVID-19. The specimen was peripheral blood. The chain is built from TRBV5-1 and TRBJ2-7; 7 nucleotides match TRBD1. CDR3 protein: CASSLGQGDHEQYF. In DNA form, the CDR3 reads TGCGCCAGCAGCTTGGGGCAGGGGGACCACGAGCAGTACTTC.